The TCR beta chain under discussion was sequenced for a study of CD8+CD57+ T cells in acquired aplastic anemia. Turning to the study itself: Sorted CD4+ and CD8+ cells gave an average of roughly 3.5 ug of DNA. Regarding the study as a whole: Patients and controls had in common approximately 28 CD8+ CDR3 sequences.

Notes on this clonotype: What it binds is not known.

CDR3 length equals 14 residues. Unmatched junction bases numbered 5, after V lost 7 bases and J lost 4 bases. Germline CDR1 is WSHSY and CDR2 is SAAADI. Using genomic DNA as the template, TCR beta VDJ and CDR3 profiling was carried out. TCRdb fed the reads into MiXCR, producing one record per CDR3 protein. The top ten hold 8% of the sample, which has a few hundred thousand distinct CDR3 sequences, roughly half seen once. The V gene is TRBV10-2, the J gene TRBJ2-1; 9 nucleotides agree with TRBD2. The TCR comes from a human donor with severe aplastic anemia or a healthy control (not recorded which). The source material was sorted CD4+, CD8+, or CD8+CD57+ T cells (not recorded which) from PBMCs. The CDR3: CASTRLAEYNEQFF. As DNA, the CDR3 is TGCGCCAGCACCCGACTAGCGGAGTACAATGAGCAGTTCTTC.